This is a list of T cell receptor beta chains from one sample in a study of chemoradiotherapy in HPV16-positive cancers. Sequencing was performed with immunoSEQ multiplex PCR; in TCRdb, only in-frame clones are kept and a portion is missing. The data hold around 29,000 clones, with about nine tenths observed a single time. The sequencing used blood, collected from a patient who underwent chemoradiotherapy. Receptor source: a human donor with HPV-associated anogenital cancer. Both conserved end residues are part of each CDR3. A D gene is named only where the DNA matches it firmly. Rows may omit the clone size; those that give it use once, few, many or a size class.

CDR3 DNA: TGTGCCAGCAGCGCTTCCGACAGGGTGATATGTTTCTACGAGCAGTACTTC; CDR3 protein: CASSASDRVICFYEQYF; D gene: TRBD1; J gene: TRBJ2-7; clone size: -; V gene: TRBV9
CDR3 DNA: TGTGCCAGCCGATTAATCGGCAGCTCCTACGAGCAGTACTTC; CDR3 protein: CASRLIGSSYEQYF; D gene: -; J gene: TRBJ2-7; clone size: once; V gene: TRBV27
CDR3 DNA: TGTGCCGGCTCGGGACAACCGAACACTGAAGCTTTCTTT; CDR3 protein: CAGSGQPNTEAFF; D gene: -; J gene: TRBJ1-1; clone size: -; V gene: TRBV2
CDR3 DNA: TGTGCCAGCAGCTTACCAGGGGGGGAGACCCAGTACTTC; CDR3 protein: CASSLPGGETQYF; D gene: -; J gene: TRBJ2-5; clone size: -; V gene: TRBV13
CDR3 DNA: TGTGCCAGCAGCTTTTTTGCCGGGAGGGACAGCTCCTACGAGCAGTACTTC; CDR3 protein: CASSFFAGRDSSYEQYF; D gene: -; J gene: TRBJ2-7; clone size: -; V gene: TRBV7-2
CDR3 DNA: TGCGCCAGCAGCTTCAGGGGAAGCGCTGAAGCTTTCTTT; CDR3 protein: CASSFRGSAEAFF; D gene: -; J gene: TRBJ1-1; clone size: -; V gene: TRBV5-1
CDR3 DNA: TGCGCCAGCAGCCAAGACTCAGGAGGATACACTGAAGCTTTCTTT; CDR3 protein: CASSQDSGGYTEAFF; D gene: -; J gene: TRBJ1-1; clone size: -; V gene: TRBV5-4
CDR3 DNA: TGTGCCAGCAGCCCACGGCGACAACCACTCCAAGAGACCCAGTACTTC; CDR3 protein: CASSPRRQPLQETQYF; D gene: -; J gene: TRBJ2-5; clone size: -; V gene: TRBV5-5
CDR3 DNA: TGTGCCAGCAGCCAACGACAGGGGGTGGCAAGGAACACTGAAGCTTTCTTT; CDR3 protein: CASSQRQGVARNTEAFF; D gene: TRBD1; J gene: TRBJ1-1; clone size: -; V gene: TRBV16
CDR3 DNA: TGTGCCAGCTCACTAGATGGCGAGCAGTACTTC; CDR3 protein: CASSLDGEQYF; D gene: -; J gene: TRBJ2-7; clone size: few; V gene: TRBV18
CDR3 DNA: TGTGCCAGCAGCGTAGGGGACAGGGGCCACGGTACGCAGTATTTT; CDR3 protein: CASSVGDRGHGTQYF; D gene: TRBD1; J gene: TRBJ2-3; clone size: few; V gene: TRBV7-3
CDR3 DNA: TGTGCCAGCAGTTTTACGGCTCAAGAGACCCAGTACTTC; CDR3 protein: CASSFTAQETQYF; D gene: -; J gene: TRBJ2-5; clone size: few; V gene: TRBV27